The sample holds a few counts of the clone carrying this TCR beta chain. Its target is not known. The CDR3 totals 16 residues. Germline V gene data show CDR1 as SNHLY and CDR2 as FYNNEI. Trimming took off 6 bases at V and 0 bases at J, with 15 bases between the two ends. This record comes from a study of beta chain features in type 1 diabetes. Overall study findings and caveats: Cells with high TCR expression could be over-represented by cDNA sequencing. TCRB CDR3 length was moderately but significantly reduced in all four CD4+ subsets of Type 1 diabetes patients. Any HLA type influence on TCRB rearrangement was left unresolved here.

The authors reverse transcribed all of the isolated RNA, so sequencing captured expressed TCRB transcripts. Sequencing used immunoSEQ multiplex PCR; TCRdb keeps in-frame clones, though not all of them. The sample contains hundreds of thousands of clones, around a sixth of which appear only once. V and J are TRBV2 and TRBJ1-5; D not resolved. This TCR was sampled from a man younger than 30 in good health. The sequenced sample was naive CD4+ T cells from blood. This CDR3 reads CASSAIRSYSNQPQHF. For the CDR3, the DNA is TGTGCCAGCAGCGCCATTCGAAGTTATAGCAATCAGCCCCAGCATTTT.